These T cell receptor beta chains were read from a single sample in a study of sequential checkpoint blockade in melanoma. This table comes from immunoSEQ multiplex PCR, and its TCRdb copy is limited to in-frame clones, with some not included. This sample carries around 10,000 clones, about 26% of them seen once, and the ten largest clones take over 25%. Sequenced here: tumor tissue (inferred from file names), sampled from a patient given nivolumab and ipilimumab in sequence. Receptors were obtained from a human donor with melanoma. The CDR3 runs from the conserved cysteine through the conserved F or W. The D gene is left open where the match is weak. The listing skips clone size in some rows; elsewhere it reads once, few, many or a size class.

d_call j_call clone_size v_call cdr3_nt cdr3_aa
- TRBJ2-3 few TRBV15 TGTGCCACCAGCAGAGATCTGAGACTAGGGACAACTAGCACAGATACGCAGTATTTT CATSRDLRLGTTSTDTQYF
- TRBJ2-7 few TRBV6-7 TGTGCCAGCAGCCAAACTGGGTATGTTGACGAGCAGTACTTC CASSQTGYVDEQYF
TRBD1 TRBJ1-1 few TRBV15 TGTGCCACCAGCAGAGTGGACCCGGGACAGGGACCGAAAGCTTTCTTT CATSRVDPGQGPKAFF
TRBD2 TRBJ2-3 - TRBV4-1 TGCGCCAGCAGCCGAAGCGGGGACACAGATACGCAGTATTTT CASSRSGDTDTQYF
- TRBJ2-6 - TRBV6-8 TGTGCCAGCACCTACCGCTCTGGGGCCAACGTCCTGACTTTC CASTYRSGANVLTF
TRBD1 TRBJ2-7 few TRBV6-8 TGTGCCAGCAGTTGGGACAGGAGACGGAACGAGCAGTACTTC CASSWDRRRNEQYF
TRBD1 TRBJ2-2 few TRBV6-8 TGTGCCAGCAGTTACTCGACAGGGGACACCGGGGAGCTGTTTTTT CASSYSTGDTGELFF
- TRBJ1-1 few TRBV7-7 TGTGCCAGCAGCCCACAGGGCTCGAACACTGAAGCTTTCTTT CASSPQGSNTEAFF
- TRBJ2-5 few TRBV7-6 TGTGCCAGCAGCTTAGCGGGGGCGGAAGAGACCCAGTACTTC CASSLAGAEETQYF
- TRBJ1-1 many TRBV11-3 TGTGCCAGCAGCTTATCTGCAGGGGTTACTGAAGCTTTCTTT CASSLSAGVTEAFF
- TRBJ2-3 few TRBV11-3 TGTGCCAGCAGCTTAGAGGACGGGGATCCTAGCACAGATACGCAGTATTTT CASSLEDGDPSTDTQYF
TRBD1 TRBJ2-1 - TRBV19 TGTGCCAGTAAGTTCGAGACAGGGGGCTATGAGCAGTTCTTC CASKFETGGYEQFF
- TRBJ1-5 few TRBV9 TGTGCCAGCAGTGAAGCCACATCTAGACAGCCCCAGCATTTT CASSEATSRQPQHF
- TRBJ2-5 few TRBV7-2 TGTGCCAGCAGCTTAGGTTTCCAAGAGACCCAGTACTTC CASSLGFQETQYF
TRBD2 TRBJ2-7 few TRBV6-7 TGTGCCAGCAGGTGGACTAGGGATGCCTACGAGCAGTACTTC CASRWTRDAYEQYF
- TRBJ2-2 few TRBV11-3 TGTGCCAGCAGCTTAACAACGAGTGCCGGGGAGCTGTTTTTT CASSLTTSAGELFF
TRBD2 TRBJ2-1 - TRBV11-3 TGTGCCAGCAGCTTATTGGCGGGGGGTGGCGGTGAGCAGTTCTTC CASSLLAGGGGEQFF
- TRBJ1-3 - TRBV30 TGTGCCTGGAGTGTAGCCGGGGGGCTCTCTGGAAACACCATATATTTT CAWSVAGGLSGNTIYF
- TRBJ1-1 - TRBV5-1 TGCGCCAGCAGCTTGGTTGCTTGGGGCTCGGGGGACGCTTTCTTT CASSLVAWGSGDAFF
TRBD1 TRBJ1-3 few TRBV23-1 TGCGCCAACCCCCAGCCAGGGGGCGATGGAAACACCATATATTTT CANPQPGGDGNTIYF
- TRBJ1-1 many TRBV23-1 TGCGCCAGCAGCCAAATAGGACCCGCTGAAGCTTTCTTT CASSQIGPAEAFF
- TRBJ1-2 few TRBV6-8 TGTGCCAGCAGTTACCTCGACAGGTTCGATGGCTACACCTTC CASSYLDRFDGYTF
- TRBJ2-5 many TRBV11-3 TGTGCCAGCAGCTCACCGTTGGATCAAGAGACCCAGTACTTC CASSSPLDQETQYF
- TRBJ1-5 many TRBV11-3 TGTGCCAGCAGCCCCCAACAGGGCAATCAGCCCCAGCATTTT CASSPQQGNQPQHF
- TRBJ1-5 few TRBV11-3 TGTGCCAGCAGCTTGGGTCAAGGGATTCAGCCCCAGCATTTT CASSLGQGIQPQHF
- TRBJ1-1 - TRBV30 TGTGCCTGGAGTGTAATGATGACTGAAGCTTTCTTT CAWSVMMTEAFF
- TRBJ1-2 few TRBV6-8 TGTGCCAGCAGTGATGGGTCTAACTATGGCTACACCTTC CASSDGSNYGYTF
- TRBJ2-3 - TRBV5-1 TGCGCCAGCAGCCAAATCCGGGAGACCTTTCGCACAGATACGCAGTATTTT CASSQIRETFRTDTQYF
- TRBJ1-2 - TRBV28 TGTGCCAGCAGTTTTCGAAGCTATGGCTACACCTTC CASSFRSYGYTF
TRBD2 TRBJ2-1 - TRBV7-7 TGTGCCAGCAGCCTGGGGGGGACCTGGGGTGAGCAGTTCTTC CASSLGGTWGEQFF
TRBD1 TRBJ1-1 few TRBV19 TGTGCCAGTAGTACAGGGACAGCCAACACTGAAGCTTTCTTT CASSTGTANTEAFF
- TRBJ1-2 - TRBV11-3 TGTGCCAGCAGTCTAGGAGGTGCGGGGTTTGGCTACACCTTC CASSLGGAGFGYTF
TRBD1 TRBJ2-1 few TRBV2 TGTGCCAGCAGCTTGTGGACAGGGTGGGATGAGCAGTTCTTC CASSLWTGWDEQFF
- TRBJ1-6 - TRBV11-3 TGTGCCAGCAGCTTGGCCGGGACTTATAATTCACCCCTCCACTTT CASSLAGTYNSPLHF
- TRBJ2-7 - TRBV11-3 TGTGCCAGCAGCTTAGTCAATGCGGGTAACACATGGCCGTGGGGGCCAGAGCAGTACTTC CASSLVNAGNTWPWGPEQYF
TRBD1 TRBJ2-2 few TRBV15 TGTGCCACCAGCAGAACTAGGACAGGGAACACCGGGGAGCTGTTTTTT CATSRTRTGNTGELFF
TRBD1 TRBJ2-5 few TRBV6-8 TGTGCCAGCAGTCTGGACAGGGTAATTGCAGAGACCCAGTACTTC CASSLDRVIAETQYF
TRBD1 TRBJ2-2 few TRBV18 TGTGCCAGCTCGACGACAGGGGGCTTCACCGGGGAGCTGTTTTTT CASSTTGGFTGELFF
TRBD1 TRBJ1-1 few TRBV7-2 TGTGCCAGCAGGGGTCAGGGGGCGGGGAACACTGAAGCTTTCTTT CASRGQGAGNTEAFF
- TRBJ1-1 few TRBV30 TGTGCCTGGAGTCAGGGGAGTACTGAAGCTTTCTTT CAWSQGSTEAFF
TRBD1 TRBJ2-7 - TRBV5-1 TGCGCCAGCAGCTCTGGGGGACAGACCTTACGAGAGCAGTACTTC CASSSGGQTLREQYF
TRBD1 TRBJ1-5 - TRBV19 TGTGCCAGTAGTACCACAGGGGGGAGCAATCAGCCCCAGCATTTT CASSTTGGSNQPQHF
- TRBJ1-5 - TRBV18 TGTGCCAGCTCACTAGACAGACATAGCAATCAGCCCCAGCATTTT CASSLDRHSNQPQHF
- TRBJ1-4 - TRBV5-1 TGCGCCAGCAGCGGAGGGACTAGAAATGAAAAACTGTTTTTT CASSGGTRNEKLFF
TRBD1 TRBJ1-6 many TRBV6-8 TGTGCCATCCGGGACAGGGTTGATTCACCCCTCCACTTT CAIRDRVDSPLHF
- TRBJ2-1 - TRBV6-8 TGTGCCAGCAGCCTCGGGGGTCATGAGCAGTTCTTC CASSLGGHEQFF
- TRBJ1-5 many TRBV9 TGTGCCAGCAGTCTAGGGAGGGTCGGTCAGCCCCAGCATTTT CASSLGRVGQPQHF
- TRBJ2-7 - TRBV19 TGTGCCAGTAGTAACTCCGACCTCGAGCAGTACTTC CASSNSDLEQYF
TRBD1 TRBJ1-3 - TRBV5-1 TGCGCCAGCAGCGGCGGGACAGCTGGAAACACCATATATTTT CASSGGTAGNTIYF
- TRBJ1-2 few TRBV1 TGCGCCAGCAGCCCAACTACAGGGGGCCATGGCTACACCTTC CASSPTTGGHGYTF
- TRBJ2-7 - TRBV11-3 TGTGCCAGCAGCTTGGCTGTCGGCAGAGAATACGAGCAGTACTTC CASSLAVGREYEQYF
TRBD2 TRBJ2-3 few TRBV11-3 TGTGCCAGCACCCTCGTCGGGCGGGGGTACACAGATACGCAGTATTTT CASTLVGRGYTDTQYF
- TRBJ2-3 - TRBV11-1 TGTGCCAGCAGCCGAACCGGCGGACGAAACACAGATACGCAGTATTTT CASSRTGGRNTDTQYF
- TRBJ2-2 few TRBV5-1 TGCGCCAGCAGCTGGACCGGGACGGTGAACACCGGGGAGCTGTTTTTT CASSWTGTVNTGELFF
TRBD1 TRBJ1-6 - TRBV19 TGTGCCAGTAGTATAGGGCTCCCAGGGGGCCTTTCCTATAATTCACCCCTCCACTTT CASSIGLPGGLSYNSPLHF
- TRBJ1-1 many TRBV6-8 TGTGCCATCAGCGCGTATGGGGGCGCGAACACTGAAGCTTTCTTT CAISAYGGANTEAFF
- TRBJ1-2 many TRBV6-8 TGTGCCAGCGTCCCCGAGAGAGAATATGGCTACACCTTC CASVPEREYGYTF
- TRBJ1-4 few TRBV18 TGTGCCAGCTCACCGTACAGGGATAATGAAAAACTGTTTTTT CASSPYRDNEKLFF
TRBD1 TRBJ1-5 - TRBV19 TGTGCCAGTAGTATGGACAGGGGGCCGAGCAATCAGCCCCAGCATTTT CASSMDRGPSNQPQHF
- TRBJ2-7 many TRBV6-8 TGTGCCAGCAGTTACTCTGCGGAAGCAGCTTACGAGCAGTACTTC CASSYSAEAAYEQYF